The subject of this entry is one T cell receptor (beta chain). Germline loops: CDR1 LGHNA, CDR2 YSLEER. The ends lost 0 bases at V and 8 bases at J; junction bases unmatched: 6. The CDR3 is 16 amino acids. The run depth of the assay was deep. Genomic DNA of each subset was evenly split across several immunoSEQ plates. Here immunoSEQ multiplex PCR was the method, and the copy in TCRdb shows in-frame clones only, minus some. Of over a million clones in the sample, roughly 96% were seen once. This record belongs to a study of shared clonotypes between healthy human individuals. Looking at the study overall: Ranging from 18 to 49 in age, donors were two women and three men.

The rearrangement links TRBV4-3 to TRBJ2-1; 11 bases agree with TRBD2. This receptor was identified in a man aged 30 to 45 in good health. Sequences were obtained from naive CD4+ T cells sorted from blood. Subset given: CD45RA+ positively selected. The CDR3 protein is CASSQEPSGRIDEQFF. CDR3 sequence (DNA): TGCGCCAGCAGCCAAGAACCTAGCGGGAGGATCGATGAGCAGTTCTTC.